This note documents a single T cell receptor (beta chain) sequence. Its antigen is not identified. The record originates from a study of T cell repertoires in cytomegalovirus infection. Study summary: Indications came from public TCR beta signatures; they pointed to CMV infection and to a matching HLA type.

Each CDR3 protein gets one entry after TCRdb re-called the reads with MiXCR. The table includes hundreds of thousands of distinct CDR3 sequences, about 33% detected once. Findings and limits, study-wide: The ex vivo response showed dominance by HLA-C-restricted CMV-specific TCR beta clonotypes.

The receptor comes from a human donor in good health (CMV status not recorded). Some clones in this sample may be carry-over from other donors' samples. The input for sequencing was cultured CD8+ T cells from PBMCs, taken from culture after CMV antigen stimulation.

CDR3 loop: CASSSDGGLGTDTQYF. The CDR3 DNA sequence: TGTGCCAGCAGTTCCGACGGGGGGCTGGGCACAGATACGCAGTATTTT. The chain has TRBV6-2 or TRBV6-3 and TRBJ2-3, with D perhaps TRBD2 (7 bases). The V and J ends lost 4 bases and 1 base respectively, with 15 bases between them. Germline lookup yields CDR1 MNHEY and CDR2 SVGEGT. The CDR3 extends over 16 amino acids.